These 3 T cell receptor beta chains originate from one sample sequenced in a study of spatial heterogeneity in lung cancer. No antigens are known for them. Points from the study as a whole: Tumor mutation counts were tracked by expanded intratumoral alpha and beta TCR counts.

TCRdb passed the 5' RACE reads through MiXCR, listing each CDR3 protein once. The sample contains 3,000 to 4,000 distinct CDR3 sequences, about 25% of which appear only once. Time point denoted: sample taken at primary tumor resection. The material was lung tumor tissue, obtained at surgery. These receptors all come from a male donor with early-stage non-small cell lung cancer.

By share, this clonotype ranks as medium-sized (0.01 to 0.1%). The chain has TRBV12-2 and TRBJ2-7; TRBD1 reflects the table's D call only, with no check against the DNA. TRBV12-2 is a pseudogene locus. This CDR3 has 14 amino acids. The CDR3 nucleotides read TGTGCAAGTCGCTTAGCGGGGACGGAGTACGAGCAGTACTTC. Its translation is CASRLAGTEYEQYF.

This clonotype was observed at least ten times. V and J are TRBV7-9 and TRBJ2-7; D is unclear. The germline gives CDR1 SEHNR, CDR2 FQNEAQ (reference sequence). V gave up 6 bases and J gave up 2 bases, with 14 bases separating them. The CDR3 has 14 residues. This CDR3 reads CASRGDGRTYEQYF. The CDR3 bases are TGTGCCAGCAGAGGTGATGGGCGGACCTACGAGCAGTACTTC.

This rearrangement joins TRBV3-1 to TRBJ2-6; D unclear. The CDR3 has 15 amino acids. V lost 0 bases and J 3 bases, leaving 6 bases between the germline ends. Germline V gene sequence: CDR1 LGHDT, CDR2 YNNKEL (reference sequence). The CDR3 DNA reads as TGTGCCAGCAGCCAAGATACTTATGGGGCCAACGTCCTGACTTTC. This codes for CASSQDTYGANVLTF.